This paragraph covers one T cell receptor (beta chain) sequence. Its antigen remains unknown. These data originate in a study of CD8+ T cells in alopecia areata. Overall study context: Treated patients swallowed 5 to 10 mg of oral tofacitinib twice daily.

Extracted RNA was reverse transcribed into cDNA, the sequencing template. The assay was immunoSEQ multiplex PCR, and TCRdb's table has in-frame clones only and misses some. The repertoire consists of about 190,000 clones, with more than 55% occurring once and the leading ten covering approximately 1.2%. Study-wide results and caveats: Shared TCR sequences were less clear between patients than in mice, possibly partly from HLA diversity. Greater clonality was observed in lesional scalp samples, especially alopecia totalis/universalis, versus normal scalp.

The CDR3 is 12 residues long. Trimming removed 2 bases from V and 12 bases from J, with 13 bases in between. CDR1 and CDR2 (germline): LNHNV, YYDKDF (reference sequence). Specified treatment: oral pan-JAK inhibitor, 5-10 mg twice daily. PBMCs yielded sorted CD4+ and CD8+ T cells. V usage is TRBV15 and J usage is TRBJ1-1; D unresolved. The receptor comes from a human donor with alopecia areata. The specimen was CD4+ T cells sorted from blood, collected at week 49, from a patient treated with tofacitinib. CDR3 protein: CATSRSLRRTFF. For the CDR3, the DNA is TGTGCCACCAGCAGATCTCTAAGGAGAACTTTCTTT.